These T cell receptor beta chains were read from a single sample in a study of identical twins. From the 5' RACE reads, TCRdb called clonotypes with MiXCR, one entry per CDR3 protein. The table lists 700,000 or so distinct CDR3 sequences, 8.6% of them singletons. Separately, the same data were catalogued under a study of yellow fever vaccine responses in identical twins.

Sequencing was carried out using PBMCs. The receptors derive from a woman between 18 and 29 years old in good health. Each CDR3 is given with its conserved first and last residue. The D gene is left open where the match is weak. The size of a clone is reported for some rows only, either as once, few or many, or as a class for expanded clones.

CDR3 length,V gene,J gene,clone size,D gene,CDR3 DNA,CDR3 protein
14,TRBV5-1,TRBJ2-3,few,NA,TGCGCCAGCAGCTCGGCACCGGGGGCAGATACGCAGTATTTT,CASSSAPGADTQYF
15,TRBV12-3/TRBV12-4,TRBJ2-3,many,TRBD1,TGTGCCAGCAGTGCCGGACAGGGAAAGACAGATACGCAGTATTTT,CASSAGQGKTDTQYF
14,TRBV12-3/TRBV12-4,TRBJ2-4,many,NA,TGTGCCAGCACCCGGGTGGCCGCGGGAAACATTCAGTACTTC,CASTRVAAGNIQYF
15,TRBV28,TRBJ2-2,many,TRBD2,TGTGCCAGCAGCCCGGGACTAGTGTTCTCCGGGGAGCTGTTTTTT,CASSPGLVFSGELFF
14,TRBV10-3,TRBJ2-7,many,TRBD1,TGTGCCGTCCAAGCCGGGACAGGGGATTACGAGCAGTACTTC,CAVQAGTGDYEQYF
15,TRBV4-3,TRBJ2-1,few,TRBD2,TGCGCCAGCAGCCAAGATAAGCAAGCGGGAGATGAGCAGTTCTTC,CASSQDKQAGDEQFF
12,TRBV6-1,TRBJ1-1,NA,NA,TGTGCCAGCAGTGGAAGGGTAACTGAAGCTTTCTTT,CASSGRVTEAFF
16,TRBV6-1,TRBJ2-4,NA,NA,TGTGCCAGCACCAACATGGGTTTAGGGACCAAAAACATTCAGTACTTC,CASTNMGLGTKNIQYF
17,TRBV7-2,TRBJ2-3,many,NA,TGTGCCAGCAGTTATAACCTTGGGACGGGGAGCACAGATACGCAGTATTTT,CASSYNLGTGSTDTQYF
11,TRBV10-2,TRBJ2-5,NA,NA,TGCGCACGGAGGGAACAAGAGACCCAGTACTTC,CARREQETQYF
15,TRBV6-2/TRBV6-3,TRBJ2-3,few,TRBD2,TGTGCCAGCAGAGGACTAGCGGGAGTTCAGAATACGCAGTATTTT,CASRGLAGVQNTQYF
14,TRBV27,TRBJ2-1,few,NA,TGTGCCAGCACAGGGAACGGCGTTTACAATGAGCAGTTCTTC,CASTGNGVYNEQFF
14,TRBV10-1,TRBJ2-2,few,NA,TGCGCCAGCAGTGGCGGTTCGTCCACCGGGGAGCTGTTTTTT,CASSGGSSTGELFF
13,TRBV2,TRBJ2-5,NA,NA,TGTGCCAGCAGTGGGGACATTCAAGAGACCCAGTACTTC,CASSGDIQETQYF
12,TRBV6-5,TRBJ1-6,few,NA,TGTGCCAGCAGCAACTCCAATTCACCCCTCCACTTT,CASSNSNSPLHF
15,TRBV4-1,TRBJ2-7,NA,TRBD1,TGCGCCAGCAGCCAACACAGGGGGCCCCTCTACGAGCAGTACTTC,CASSQHRGPLYEQYF
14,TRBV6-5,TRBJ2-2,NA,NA,TGTGCCAGCAGTTACTTCGTGTCTACCGGGGAGCTGTTTTTT,CASSYFVSTGELFF
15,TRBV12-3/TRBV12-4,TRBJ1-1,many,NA,TGTGCCAGCAGTCCGACACGGGCGATGAACACTGAAGCTTTCTTT,CASSPTRAMNTEAFF
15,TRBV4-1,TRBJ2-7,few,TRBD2,TGCGCCAGCAGCCACCCGGGAGGTTACTCCTACGAGCAGTACTTC,CASSHPGGYSYEQYF
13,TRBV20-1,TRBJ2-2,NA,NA,TGCAGTGCTAGAGAACTATCCACCGGGGAGCTGTTTTTT,CSARELSTGELFF
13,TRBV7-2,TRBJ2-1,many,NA,TGTGCCAGCAGCTTAACTTCCTACAATGAGCAGTTCTTC,CASSLTSYNEQFF
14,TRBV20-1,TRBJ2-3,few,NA,TGCAGTGCTAGAAGGGCTAGCGGCACAGATACGCAGTATTTT,CSARRASGTDTQYF
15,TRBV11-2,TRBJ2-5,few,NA,TGTGCCAGCAGCTTAGATCCTGCCGCCCAAGAGACCCAGTACTTC,CASSLDPAAQETQYF
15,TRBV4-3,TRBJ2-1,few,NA,TGCGCCAGCAGCCAAGATCGGGCCAGGGAGAATGAGCAGTTCTTC,CASSQDRARENEQFF
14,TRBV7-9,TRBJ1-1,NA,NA,TGTGCCAGCAGCTTCCCAGGGGAGGAATCTGAAGCTTTCTTT,CASSFPGEESEAFF
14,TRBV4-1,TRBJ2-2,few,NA,TGCGCCAGCAGCCAAGGGGAGATCACCGGGGAGCTGTTTTTT,CASSQGEITGELFF